The present entry profiles one TCR beta chain with its context. The antigen is unknown. The data belong to a study of T cell repertoires in cytomegalovirus infection. Whole-study context: Indications came from public TCR beta signatures; they pointed to CMV infection and to a matching HLA type. Study-wide results and limits: Ex vivo, HLA-C-restricted CMV-specific TCR beta clonotypes prevailed over the rest of the response. Summed frequency of public TCR beta families distinguished CMV carriers with the relevant HLA.

Each CDR3 protein gets one entry after TCRdb re-called the reads with MiXCR. Of some 680,000 distinct CDR3 sequences in the sample, under 40% are singletons; the top ten hold 2.5% to 3.5%. Germline lookup yields CDR1 MDHEN and CDR2 SYDVKM. Trimming took off 1 base at V and 7 bases at J, with 22 bases between the two ends. The CDR3 has 17 amino acids. Sequenced: PBMCs. The gene calls are TRBV28 and TRBJ1-2; D is possibly TRBD1 (5 bases). This clonotype was obtained from a human donor in good health (CMV status not recorded). Some clones in this sample may be carry-over from other donors' samples. The CDR3 DNA follows: TGTGCCAGCAGTTTATTTTACAGGACCGGTGACGGTGGTGGCTACACCTTC. Its translation: CASSLFYRTGDGGGYTF.